The entry below gives a single TCR beta chain sequence along with its context. Its target antigen remains unknown. No much larger clone exists at a distance of one base, and base qualities are not known. The immunoSEQ Assay, a bias-controlled multiplex PCR, was used to amplify TCRbeta CDR3 regions from genomic DNA. As for how the authors treated the data: Within the assay, amplification of reference gene primers was used to estimate how many nucleated cells each sample contained. To quantify the absolute abundance of each unique TCRbeta CDR3 rearrangement, sequence reads were collapsed and filtered. For each sample, productive Simpson clonality was calculated by taking the square root of Simpson's diversity index across productive rearrangements. Drawn from immuneACCESS, this table holds only the in-frame rearrangements with V and J called that TCRdb kept. Clones are partly lost; checked studies trace under half to an unresolved V gene and leave the rest unexplained. V, J and clone size reflect that table, while D and trimming were determined from the DNA. The table for this sample lists fewer than 200,000 clones; over 85% of them were counted only once. Approximately 4.6% of the sample rests with the top ten.

The collaborating institutions used their own protocols to collect whole blood in K2EDTA tubes. For TCRbeta analysis, collaborators shipped samples in one of three forms: frozen whole blood, isolated PBMCs, or DNA extracted from either of those sample types. These data are taken from a study of blood T cell repertoires in COVID-19 (dated by TCRdb to the early 2020s). With respect to the entire study: Samples from collaborators originated in the United States, Italy and Spain and spanned both the acute and convalescent phases of COVID-19. The prospective study material was composed of cDNA or gDNA derived from T cells, B-cell-depleted T cells, or PBMCs. Deeply sampled blood TCRbeta repertoires from subjects exposed to, actively infected with, or recovered from COVID-19 were included in the dataset. A freely available public database, intended as a resource for researchers studying the immune response to SARS-CoV-2, is where the repertoires were released. Samples were obtained from the ongoing ImmuneRACE study (first 160 participants) and from 1,254 subjects provided by 6 global collaborators. The sample metadata nearly always contained a de-identified subject ID, COVID-19 status, age in years and sex. Where available, HLA class I and class II types were taken from metadata supplied by the sample provider and were not determined by assay-based typing. Summary of the overall study and its limitations: The quantity of clinical and demographic metadata differed by source and by participant and was supplied without curation.

The cysteine opens and the phenylalanine closes a CDR3 of 14 amino acids. Only the CDR3 portion is preserved as DNA: 42 bases, with reading frame beginning at the first base. Relative to germline, V is 0 bases shorter and J is 9 bases shorter, with 15 bases between their ends. Based on the germline V gene (reference sequence), the CDR1 and CDR2 sequences are GTSNPN and SVGIG. The clonotype originates from a woman aged 45 to 65 with acute or convalescent COVID-19. The V and J segments used are TRBV30 and TRBJ2-1; TRBD2 is possibly the D segment (7 matching bases). What was sequenced was peripheral blood. Here is the DNA: TGTGCCTGGAGTGTAAGAGGGGGGGCGCGTGAGCAGTTCTTC. Its protein is CAWSVRGGAREQFF.